This T cell receptor (beta chain) was retrieved from a study of CXCR3-negative and CXCR3-positive naive CD8 T cells. Study in general: The dataset comprises approximately 140 million TRB reads in total, with about 1.5 +/- 0.3 million reads per library. Study results and limitations: The study found CXCR3 expression partially decreased after cryopreservation and ran most assays on fresh PBMCs. Comparably high diversity was seen in both naive subsets, and much lower diversity in memory CD8+ cells. CXCR3-expressing naive cells carried TRB CDR3s more hydrophobic than those of CXCR3-negative naive cells. The study found that naive CXCR3-negative and CXCR3-positive cells shared TRBV-TRBJ usage, while memory cells differed.

The TRB libraries of cDNA were built by UMI-labeled 5' RACE. TCRdb re-called the 5' RACE reads and catalogs CDR3 proteins one per entry, DNA excluded. The ten top clones account for roughly 0.75%, within a sample of 50,000 to 65,000 distinct CDR3 sequences. Turning to this clonotype: The antigen is not known.

CDR1 is SGHTA and CDR2 is FQGTGA in the germline V gene. The CDR3 is 17 amino acids. The chain is built from TRBV7-3 and TRBJ2-2; TCRdb designates TRBD2, a call that cannot be tested without DNA. The clonotype was recovered from a human donor in good health. Some clones in this sample may be carry-over from other donors' samples. The material sequenced was naive CXCR3+ CD8+ T cells from blood. The subset here: CD45RO-CCR7+CD27+CD95- naive CD8+ T cells expressing CXCR3 (TNR3+). This CDR3 is CASSQGTSGSGTGELFF.